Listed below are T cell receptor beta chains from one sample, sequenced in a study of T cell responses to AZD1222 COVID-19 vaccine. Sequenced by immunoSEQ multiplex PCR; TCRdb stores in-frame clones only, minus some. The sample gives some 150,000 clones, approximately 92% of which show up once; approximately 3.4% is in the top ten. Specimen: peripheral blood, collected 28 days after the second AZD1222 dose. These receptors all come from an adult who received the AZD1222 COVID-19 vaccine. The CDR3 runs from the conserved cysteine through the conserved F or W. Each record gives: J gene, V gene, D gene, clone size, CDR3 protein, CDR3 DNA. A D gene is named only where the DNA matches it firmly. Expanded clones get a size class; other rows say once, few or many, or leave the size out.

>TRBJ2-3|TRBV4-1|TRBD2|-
CASSQVGGSGDTQYF
TGCGCCAGCAGCCAAGTAGGCGGGAGCGGAGATACGCAGTATTTT
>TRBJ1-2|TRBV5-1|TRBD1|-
CASSFGQGVHGYTF
TGCGCCAGCAGCTTTGGACAGGGGGTGCATGGCTACACCTTC
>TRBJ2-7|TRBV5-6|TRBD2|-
CASTRWTSGSITYEQYF
TGTGCCAGCACGAGGTGGACTAGCGGGAGCATAACCTACGAGCAGTACTTC
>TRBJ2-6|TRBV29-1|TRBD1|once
CSVALYGQGVSGANVLTF
TGCAGCGTTGCTCTTTATGGACAGGGGGTCTCTGGGGCCAACGTCCTGACTTTC
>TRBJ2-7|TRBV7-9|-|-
CASSLAGEEITYEQYF
TGTGCCAGCAGCTTAGCGGGGGAGGAAATCACCTACGAGCAGTACTTC
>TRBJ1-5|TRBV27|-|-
CASSPTRGSGQPQHF
TGTGCCAGCAGTCCAACAAGGGGGTCTGGGCAGCCCCAGCATTTT
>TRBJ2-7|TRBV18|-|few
CASSPLGRVSYEQYF
TGTGCCAGCTCACCACTGGGCAGGGTCTCCTACGAGCAGTACTTC
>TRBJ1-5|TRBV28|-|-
CASTTTGIGGNQPQHF
TGTGCCAGCACCACAACGGGTATCGGGGGCAATCAGCCCCAGCATTTT
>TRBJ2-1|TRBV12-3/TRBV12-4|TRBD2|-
CASSLRGRQFF
TGTGCCAGCAGTTTACGCGGGAGGCAGTTCTTC
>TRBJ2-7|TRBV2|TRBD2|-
CASSEILAGGPSEQYF
TGTGCCAGCAGTGAAATTCTAGCGGGAGGGCCCAGCGAGCAGTACTTC
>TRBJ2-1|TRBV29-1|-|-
CSVDLAVLYNEQFF
TGCAGCGTTGATCTAGCTGTTCTCTACAATGAGCAGTTCTTC
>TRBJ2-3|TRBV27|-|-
CASSLLLATSTDTQYF
TGTGCCAGCAGTCTCCTACTAGCAACTAGCACAGATACGCAGTATTTT
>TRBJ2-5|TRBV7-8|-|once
CASRSSRGGETQYF
TGTGCCAGCAGGTCAAGCAGGGGGGGTGAGACCCAGTACTTC
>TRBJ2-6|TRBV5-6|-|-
CASSPRDGDSGANVLTF
TGTGCCAGCAGTCCCAGGGACGGCGATTCTGGGGCCAACGTCCTGACTTTC
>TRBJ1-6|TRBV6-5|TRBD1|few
CASRGRSSYNSPLHF
TGTGCCTCCAGGGGGAGGAGCTCCTATAATTCACCCCTCCACTTT
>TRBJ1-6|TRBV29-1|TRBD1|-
CSVRGDSSYNSPLHF
TGCAGCGTGAGGGGGGACAGCTCCTATAATTCACCCCTCCACTTT
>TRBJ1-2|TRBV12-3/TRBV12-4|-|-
CASRADSYGYTF
TGTGCCAGCAGGGCGGACAGCTATGGCTACACCTTC
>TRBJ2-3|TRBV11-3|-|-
CASSFFISGSRYTQYF
TGTGCCAGCAGCTTTTTCATTAGTGGGAGTCGCTATACGCAGTATTTT
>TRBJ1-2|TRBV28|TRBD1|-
CASSRDRNYGYTF
TGTGCCAGCAGTAGGGACAGGAACTATGGCTACACCTTC
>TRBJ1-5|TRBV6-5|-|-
CASTLRRGLYQPQHF
TGTGCCAGCACCCTCCGCCGGGGGCTATATCAGCCCCAGCATTTT
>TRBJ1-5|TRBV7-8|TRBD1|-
CASSPYRGYSNQPQHF
TGTGCCAGCAGCCCTTACAGGGGATATAGCAATCAGCCCCAGCATTTT
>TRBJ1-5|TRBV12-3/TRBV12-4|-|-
CASTSEPRQPQHF
TGTGCCAGCACCTCGGAGCCCCGTCAGCCCCAGCATTTT
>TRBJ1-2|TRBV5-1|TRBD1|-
CASSLETGQGARGYTF
TGCGCCAGCAGCTTGGAAACGGGACAGGGGGCGAGAGGCTACACCTTC
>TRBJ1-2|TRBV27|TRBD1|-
CASSQGQGSGYTF
TGTGCCAGCAGTCAAGGACAGGGTTCGGGCTACACCTTC
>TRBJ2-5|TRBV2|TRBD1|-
CASSEGQQETQYF
TGTGCCAGCAGTGAGGGACAGCAAGAGACCCAGTACTTC
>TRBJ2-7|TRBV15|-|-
CATSRDTWRRGEQYF
TGTGCCACCAGCAGAGATACTTGGCGAAGGGGCGAGCAGTACTTC
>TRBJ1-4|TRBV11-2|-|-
CASSRRGTTGEKLFF
TGTGCCAGCAGTCGACGAGGGACGACCGGTGAAAAACTGTTTTTT
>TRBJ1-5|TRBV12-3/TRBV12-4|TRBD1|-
CASTATGAQPQHF
TGTGCCAGCACTGCGACAGGGGCCCAGCCCCAGCATTTT